This T cell receptor beta chain emerged from a study of T-cell reconstitution after alpha-beta-depleted transplantation in children. Germline V gene lookup returns CDR1 SGHRS and CDR2 YFSETQ. CDR3 length equals 12 residues. Trimming removed 2 bases from V and 9 bases from J, with 9 bases in between. Preparation of the TCRbeta library involved a method that used unique molecular identifiers. TCRdb called the PCR reads again in MiXCR, with one record for every CDR3 protein. The sample has about 610,000 distinct CDR3 sequences; roughly 30% are singletons. The source of this sequence is a boy younger than two with Wiskott-Aldrich syndrome, due to receive a stem cell transplant. The gene calls are TRBV5-1 and TRBJ2-1, with unresolved D. Source: PBMCs, taken before TCRalphabeta/CD19-depleted stem cell transplant. The chain's CDR3 is CASSLSGPEQFF. CDR3 DNA: TGCGCCAGCAGCTTATCCGGGCCTGAGCAGTTCTTC.